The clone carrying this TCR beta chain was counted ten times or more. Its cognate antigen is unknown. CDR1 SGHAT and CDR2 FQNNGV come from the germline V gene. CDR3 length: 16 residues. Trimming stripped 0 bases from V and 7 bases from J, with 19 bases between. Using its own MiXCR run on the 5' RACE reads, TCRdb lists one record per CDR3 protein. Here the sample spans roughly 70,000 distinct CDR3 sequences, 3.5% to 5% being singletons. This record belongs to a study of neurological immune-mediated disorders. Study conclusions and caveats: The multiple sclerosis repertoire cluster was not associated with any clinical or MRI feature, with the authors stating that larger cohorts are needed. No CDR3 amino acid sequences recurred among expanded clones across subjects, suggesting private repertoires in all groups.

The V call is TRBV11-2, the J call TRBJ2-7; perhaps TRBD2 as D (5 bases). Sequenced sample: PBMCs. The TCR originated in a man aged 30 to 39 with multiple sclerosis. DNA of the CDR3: TGTGCCAGCAGCTTAGAGAGGGTAGGGAATATAGGGGAGCAGTACTTC. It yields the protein CASSLERVGNIGEQYF.